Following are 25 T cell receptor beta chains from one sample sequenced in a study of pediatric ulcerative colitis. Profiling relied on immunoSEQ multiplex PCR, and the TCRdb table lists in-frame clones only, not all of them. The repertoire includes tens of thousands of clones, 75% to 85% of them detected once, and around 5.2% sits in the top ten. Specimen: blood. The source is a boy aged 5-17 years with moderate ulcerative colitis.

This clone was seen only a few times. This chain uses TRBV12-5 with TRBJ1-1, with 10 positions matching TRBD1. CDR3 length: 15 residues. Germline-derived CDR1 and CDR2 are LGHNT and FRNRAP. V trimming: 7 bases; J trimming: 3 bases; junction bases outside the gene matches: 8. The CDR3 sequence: CASERTGGEDTEAFF. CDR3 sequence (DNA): TGTGCTAGTGAGAGGACAGGGGGTGAGGACACTGAAGCTTTCTTT.

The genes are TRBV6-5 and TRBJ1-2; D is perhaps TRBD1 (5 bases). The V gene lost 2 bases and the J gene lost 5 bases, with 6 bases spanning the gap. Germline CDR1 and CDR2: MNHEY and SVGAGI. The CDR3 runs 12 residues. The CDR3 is CASSYGGYGYTF. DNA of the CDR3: TGTGCCAGCAGTTACGGGGGGTATGGCTACACCTTC.

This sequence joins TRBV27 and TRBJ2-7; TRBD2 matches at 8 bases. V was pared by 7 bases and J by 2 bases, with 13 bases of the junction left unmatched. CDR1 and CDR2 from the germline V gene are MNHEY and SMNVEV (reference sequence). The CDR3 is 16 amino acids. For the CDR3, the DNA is TGTGCCAGCACCACAGGACCGGGAGGGCTAACCTACGAGCAGTACTTC. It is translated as CASTTGPGGLTYEQYF.

The CDR3 reads CASSQDSGSNQPQHF. The CDR3 DNA reads as TGCGCCAGCAGCCAAGATTCAGGTAGCAATCAGCCCCAGCATTTT. The rearrangement links TRBV4-1 to TRBJ1-5; unclear D gene. The CDR3 is 15 residues long. V was cut by 0 bases and J by 0 bases, with 6 bases left in between. Germline CDR1 MGHRA, CDR2 YSYEKL.

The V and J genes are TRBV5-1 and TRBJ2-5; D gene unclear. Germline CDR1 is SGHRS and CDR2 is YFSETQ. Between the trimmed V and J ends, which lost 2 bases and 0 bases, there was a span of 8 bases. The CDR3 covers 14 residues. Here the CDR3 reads CASSFNRNQETQYF. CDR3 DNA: TGCGCCAGCAGCTTTAATAGGAACCAAGAGACCCAGTACTTC.

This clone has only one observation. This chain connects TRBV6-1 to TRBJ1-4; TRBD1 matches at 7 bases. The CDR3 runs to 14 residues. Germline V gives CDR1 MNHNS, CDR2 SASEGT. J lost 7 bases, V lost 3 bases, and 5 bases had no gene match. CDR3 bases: TGTGCCAGCAGTGAGAGGGGGCAGGTTGAAAAACTGTTTTTT. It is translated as CASSERGQVEKLFF.

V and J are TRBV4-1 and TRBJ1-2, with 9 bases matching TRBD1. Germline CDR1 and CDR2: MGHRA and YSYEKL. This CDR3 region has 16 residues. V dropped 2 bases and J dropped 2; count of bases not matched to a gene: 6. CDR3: CASSQQWDRVNYGYTF. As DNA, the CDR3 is TGCGCCAGCAGCCAACAATGGGACAGGGTGAACTATGGCTACACCTTC.

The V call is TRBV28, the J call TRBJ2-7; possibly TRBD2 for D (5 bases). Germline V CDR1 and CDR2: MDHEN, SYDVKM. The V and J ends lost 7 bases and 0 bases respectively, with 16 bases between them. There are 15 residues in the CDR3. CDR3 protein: CASTPQSGLSYEQYF. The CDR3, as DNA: TGTGCCAGCACCCCCCAAAGCGGCCTCTCCTACGAGCAGTACTTC.

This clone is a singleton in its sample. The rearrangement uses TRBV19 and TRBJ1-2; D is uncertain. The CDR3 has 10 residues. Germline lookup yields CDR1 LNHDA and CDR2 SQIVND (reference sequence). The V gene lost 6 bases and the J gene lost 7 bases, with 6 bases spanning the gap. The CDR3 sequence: CASRARGYTF. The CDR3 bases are TGTGCCAGTAGGGCTCGTGGCTACACCTTC.

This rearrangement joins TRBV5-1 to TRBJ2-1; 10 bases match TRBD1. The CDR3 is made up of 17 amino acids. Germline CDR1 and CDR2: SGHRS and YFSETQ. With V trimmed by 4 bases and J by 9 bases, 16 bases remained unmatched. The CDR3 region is CASSPLGQGPPILEQFF. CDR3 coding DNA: TGCGCCAGCAGCCCCCTGGGACAGGGGCCTCCAATTCTTGAGCAGTTCTTC. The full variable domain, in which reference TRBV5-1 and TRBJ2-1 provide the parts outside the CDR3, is KAGVTQTPRYLIKTRGQQVTLSCSPISGHRSVSWYQQTPGQGLQFLFEYFSETQRNKGNFPGRFSGRQFSNSRSEMNVSTLELGDSALYLCASSPLGQGPPILEQFFGPGTRLTVL.

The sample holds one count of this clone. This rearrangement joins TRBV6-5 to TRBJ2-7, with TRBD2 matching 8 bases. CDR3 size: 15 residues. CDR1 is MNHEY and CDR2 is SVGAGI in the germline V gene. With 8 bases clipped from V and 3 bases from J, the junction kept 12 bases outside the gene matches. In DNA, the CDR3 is TGTGCCAGCCAAGAGTATAGCGGGATAAGCTACGAGCAGTACTTC. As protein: CASQEYSGISYEQYF.

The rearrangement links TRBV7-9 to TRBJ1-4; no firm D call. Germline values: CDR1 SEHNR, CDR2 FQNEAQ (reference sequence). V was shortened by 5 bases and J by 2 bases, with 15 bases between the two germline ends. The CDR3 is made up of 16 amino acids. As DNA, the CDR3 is TGTGCCAGCAGCCTGATCCCCCGAGGGACTAATGAAAAACTGTTTTTT. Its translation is CASSLIPRGTNEKLFF. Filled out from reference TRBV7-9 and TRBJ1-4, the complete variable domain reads DTGVSQNPRHKITKRGQNVTFRCDPISEHNRLYWYRQTLGQGPEFLTYFQNEAQLEKSRLLSDRFSAERPKGSFSTLEIQRTEQGDSAMYLCASSLIPRGTNEKLFFGSGTQLSVL.

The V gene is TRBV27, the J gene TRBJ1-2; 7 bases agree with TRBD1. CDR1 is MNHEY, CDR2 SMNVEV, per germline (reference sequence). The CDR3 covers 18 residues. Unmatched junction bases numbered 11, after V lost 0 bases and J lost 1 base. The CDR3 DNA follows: TGTGCCAGCAGTTTATCGACACTTACAGGGGACCTTAACTATGGCTACACCTTC. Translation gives CASSLSTLTGDLNYGYTF.

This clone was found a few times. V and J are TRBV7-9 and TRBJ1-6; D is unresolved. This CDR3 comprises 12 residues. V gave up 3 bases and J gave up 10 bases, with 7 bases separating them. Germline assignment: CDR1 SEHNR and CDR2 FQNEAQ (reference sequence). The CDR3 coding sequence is TGTGCCAGCAGCTTCCGGACGTCACCCCTCCACTTT. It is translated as CASSFRTSPLHF.

The CDR3 nucleotides read TGCGCCAGCAGCCTGGGACAGCCGCTGGATGGGGTAGCTTTCTTT. This gives the protein CASSLGQPLDGVAFF. The chain carries TRBV4-3 and TRBJ1-1, with TRBD1 matching 7 bases. CDR1 LGHNA and CDR2 YSLEER come from the germline V gene. The junction had 15 bases not matched to a gene; V was cut back by 4 bases and J by 10 bases. There are 15 residues in the CDR3.

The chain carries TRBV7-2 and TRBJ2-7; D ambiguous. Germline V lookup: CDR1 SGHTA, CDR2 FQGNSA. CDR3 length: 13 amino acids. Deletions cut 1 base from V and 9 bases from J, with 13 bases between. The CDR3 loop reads CASSLGISGGQYF. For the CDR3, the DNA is TGTGCCAGCAGCTTAGGGATTTCTGGTGGGCAGTACTTC.

CDR3 DNA: TGTGCCAGCAGCTTAGAAGCAGGGACCCATTCACCCCTCCACTTT. Translating gives CASSLEAGTHSPLHF. This chain links TRBV7-2 with TRBJ1-6, with D perhaps TRBD1 (5 bases). The germline gives CDR1 SGHTA, CDR2 FQGNSA. The CDR3 is 15 amino acids. V was trimmed by 1 base and J by 8 bases, leaving 12 bases between them. The full variable domain, with the rest looked up from reference TRBV7-2 and TRBJ1-6, is GAGVSQSPSNKVTEKGKDVELRCDPISGHTALYWYRQSLGQGLEFLIYFQGNSAPDKSGLPSDRFSAERTGGSVSTLTIQRTQQEDSAVYLCASSLEAGTHSPLHFGNGTRLTVT.

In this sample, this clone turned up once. In DNA, the CDR3 is TGTGCCAGCAGTTACTCTCCGTTCTGGGGGGGTGAGCAGTTCTTC. It translates to CASSYSPFWGGEQFF. This chain connects TRBV6-5 to TRBJ2-1, with TRBD2 matching 7 bases. The J segment lost 9 bases and the V segment lost 0 bases, leaving 8 bases of the junction unmatched. Per germline, CDR1 MNHEY and CDR2 SVGAGI. CDR3 size: 15 residues.

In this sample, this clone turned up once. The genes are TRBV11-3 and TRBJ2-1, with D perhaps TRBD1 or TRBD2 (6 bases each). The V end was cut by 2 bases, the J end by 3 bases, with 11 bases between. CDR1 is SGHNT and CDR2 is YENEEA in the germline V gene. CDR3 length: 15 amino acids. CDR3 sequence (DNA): TGTGCCAGCAGCTTATCGGGGGCGGGCTACAATGAGCAGTTCTTC. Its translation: CASSLSGAGYNEQFF.

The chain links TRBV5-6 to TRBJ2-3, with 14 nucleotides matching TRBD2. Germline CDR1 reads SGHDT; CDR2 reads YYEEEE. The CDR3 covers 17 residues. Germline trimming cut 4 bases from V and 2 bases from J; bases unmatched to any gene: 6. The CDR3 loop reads CASSPGTSGGDTDTQYF. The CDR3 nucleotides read TGTGCCAGCAGCCCGGGGACTAGCGGGGGAGACACAGATACGCAGTATTTT.

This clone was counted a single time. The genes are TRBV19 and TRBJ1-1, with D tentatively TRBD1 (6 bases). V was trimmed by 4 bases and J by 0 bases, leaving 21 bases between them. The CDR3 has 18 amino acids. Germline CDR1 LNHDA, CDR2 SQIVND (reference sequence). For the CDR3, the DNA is TGTGCCAGTAGTAAAGGACAGCCCCAAAGAACGATGAACACTGAAGCTTTCTTT. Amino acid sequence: CASSKGQPQRTMNTEAFF.

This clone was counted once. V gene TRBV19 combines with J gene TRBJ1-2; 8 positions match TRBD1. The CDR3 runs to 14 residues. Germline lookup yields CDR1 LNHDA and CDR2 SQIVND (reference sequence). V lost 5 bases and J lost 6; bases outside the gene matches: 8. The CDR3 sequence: CASSFTGGIDGYTF. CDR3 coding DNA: TGTGCCAGTAGTTTCACAGGGGGTATCGATGGCTACACCTTC.

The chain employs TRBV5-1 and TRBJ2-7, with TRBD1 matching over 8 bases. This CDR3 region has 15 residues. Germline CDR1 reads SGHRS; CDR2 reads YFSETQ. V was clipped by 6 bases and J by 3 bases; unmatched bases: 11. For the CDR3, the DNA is TGCGCCAGCAACCAGGTACAGGGGGACTTCTACGAGCAGTACTTC. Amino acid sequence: CASNQVQGDFYEQYF.

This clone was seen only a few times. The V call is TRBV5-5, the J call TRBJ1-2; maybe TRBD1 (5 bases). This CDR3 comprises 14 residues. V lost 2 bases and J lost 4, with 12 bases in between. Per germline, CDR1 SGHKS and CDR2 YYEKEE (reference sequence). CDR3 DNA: TGTGCCAGCAGCTTTGGGACTGATCCCTATGGCTACACCTTC. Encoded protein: CASSFGTDPYGYTF.

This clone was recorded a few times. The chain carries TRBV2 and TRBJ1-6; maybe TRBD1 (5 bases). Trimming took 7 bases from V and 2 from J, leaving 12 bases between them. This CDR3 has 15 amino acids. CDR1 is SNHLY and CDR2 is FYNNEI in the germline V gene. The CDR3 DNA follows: TGTGCCAGCATGCTACAGGAAACCTATAATTCACCCCTCCACTTT. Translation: CASMLQETYNSPLHF.